Each of the 17 T cell receptor beta chains below was sequenced from the same sample in a study of shared clonotypes between healthy human individuals. Assay: immunoSEQ multiplex PCR; the TCRdb copy retains only in-frame clones and omits some. Of approximately 100,000 clones in the sample, around two thirds were seen once. The material sequenced was memory CD8+ T cells sorted from blood. Regarding subset: CD45RO+ cells pooled with CCR7-negative TemRA cells. These TCRs come from a man between 25 and 39 years old in good health.

The rearrangement joins TRBV28 to TRBJ2-2; the match to TRBD2 covers 7 bases. CDR1 MDHEN and CDR2 SYDVKM come from the germline V gene. The trim removed 10 bases at V and 4 bases at J, leaving 9 bases unmatched. The CDR3 consists of 14 residues. In DNA, the CDR3 is TGTGCCACCCAGGGTAGCGGGTTCACCGGGGAGCTGTTTTTT. This gives the protein CATQGSGFTGELFF.

This sequence joins TRBV28 and TRBJ2-5; D may match TRBD1 or TRBD2 (5 bases each). The CDR3 loop spans 14 amino acids. V was trimmed by 6 bases and J by 5 bases, leaving 16 bases between them. Germline V CDR1 and CDR2: MDHEN, SYDVKM. CDR3 nucleotides: TGTGCCAGCAGCAAATCTGGGGGTCTTGAGACCCAGTACTTC. This translates into CASSKSGGLETQYF.

The chain has TRBV7-9 and TRBJ2-5; TRBD1 aligns across 8 bases. The V segment lost 5 bases and the J segment 0 bases; nucleotides outside the gene matches: 11. CDR3 length equals 17 residues. From germline, CDR1 is SEHNR and CDR2 FQNEAQ (reference sequence). CDR3 sequence reads: CASSTRRQGRYQETQYF. The CDR3 coding sequence is TGTGCCAGCAGCACACGACGACAGGGGAGGTACCAAGAGACCCAGTACTTC. The full variable domain, its missing parts supplied by reference TRBV7-9 and TRBJ2-5, is DTGVSQNPRHKITKRGQNVTFRCDPISEHNRLYWYRQTLGQGPEFLTYFQNEAQLEKSRLLSDRFSAERPKGSFSTLEIQRTEQGDSAMYLCASSTRRQGRYQETQYFGPGTRLLVL.

The J gene is TRBJ2-1, the V gene TRBV18; D is perhaps TRBD2 (6 bases). The CDR3 has 11 residues. Germline V gives CDR1 KGHSH, CDR2 LQKENI. V was trimmed by 4 bases and J by 8 bases, leaving 6 bases between them. This chain's CDR3 is CASSRRDEQFF. The CDR3 DNA is TGTGCCAGCTCACGGAGGGATGAGCAGTTCTTC.

V is TRBV6-6 and J is TRBJ1-5; 10 nucleotides align to TRBD1. This CDR3 is built from 15 residues. Germline V gene lookup returns CDR1 MNHNY and CDR2 SVGAGI (reference sequence). The V and J ends lost 8 bases and 5 bases, in that order; junction bases with no gene match: 9. CDR3 region: CASLGRDRGHQPQHF. DNA for the CDR3: TGTGCCAGCCTCGGCCGGGACAGGGGCCATCAGCCCCAGCATTTT.

This clone was observed at least ten times. The chain combines TRBV5-6 with TRBJ2-7; 9 bases fit TRBD1. The CDR3 spans 13 residues. In germline, CDR1 is SGHDT, CDR2 YYEEEE. V dropped 2 bases and J dropped 9; count of bases not matched to a gene: 6. This CDR3 reads CASSFGQGTGQYF. CDR3 DNA: TGTGCCAGCAGCTTCGGACAGGGGACCGGGCAGTACTTC.

The chain couples TRBV5-5 to TRBJ2-1, with TRBD2 identical over 7 bases. CDR1 and CDR2 (germline): SGHKS, YYEKEE (reference sequence). V lost 4 bases, J lost 7 bases, and 14 bases stayed unmatched. The CDR3 runs to 16 residues. The CDR3 nucleotides are TGTGCCAGCAGCCCCACCCCTAGCGGACCTATAAATGAGCAGTTCTTC. Encoded protein: CASSPTPSGPINEQFF.

The rearrangement links TRBV4-3 to TRBJ1-5; the D gene is possibly TRBD1 (6 bases). Germline V CDR1 and CDR2: LGHNA, YSLEER. The V gene lost 0 bases and the J gene lost 6 bases, with 9 bases spanning the gap. This CDR3 contains 14 residues. CDR3 sequence reads: CASSQEQGIQPQHF. CDR3 nucleotide sequence: TGCGCCAGCAGCCAAGAGCAGGGGATTCAGCCCCAGCATTTT.

The chain couples TRBV19 to TRBJ2-5, with 8 nucleotides matching TRBD1. V was pared by 6 bases and J by 3 bases, with 6 bases of the junction left unmatched. CDR3 length: 14 amino acids. The germline gives CDR1 LNHDA, CDR2 SQIVND (reference sequence). Here the CDR3 reads CASRLTGDEETQYF. DNA of the CDR3: TGTGCCAGTAGGCTGACAGGGGATGAAGAGACCCAGTACTTC.

This clone was detected only a few times. This chain uses TRBV7-9 with TRBJ2-1, with D hard to call. The CDR3 is 18 residues long. V lost 5 bases to trimming and J lost 1 base, with 21 bases between them. Looked up from germline, CDR1 is SEHNR and CDR2 is FQNEAQ (reference sequence). The DNA of the CDR3 is TGTGCCAGCAGCCCAACCCCGGTTGCTCCCTATTCCTACAATGAGCAGTTCTTC. Amino acid sequence: CASSPTPVAPYSYNEQFF.

CDR3 sequence reads: CASSADNYEQYF. The CDR3 coding sequence is TGTGCCAGCAGTGCCGACAACTACGAGCAGTACTTC. V is TRBV28 and J is TRBJ2-7, with unresolved D. Trimming took off 5 bases at V and 3 bases at J, with 8 bases between the two ends. Looked up from germline, CDR1 is MDHEN and CDR2 is SYDVKM. The CDR3 loop spans 12 amino acids.

In this sample, this clone turned up a few times. This rearrangement joins TRBV6-6 to TRBJ2-1, with D tentatively TRBD2 (6 bases). Germline values: CDR1 MNHNY, CDR2 SVGAGI (reference sequence). V was clipped by 6 bases and J by 1 base, with 13 bases between them. This CDR3 comprises 15 residues. The CDR3 region has the DNA TGTGCCAGCAGGCACGGGAGTGGTTCCTACAATGAGCAGTTCTTC. As protein: CASRHGSGSYNEQFF.

J is TRBJ2-1 and V is TRBV14, with 9 bases fitting TRBD2. The germline V gene encodes CDR1 SGHDN and CDR2 FVKESK. Trimming at V came to 6 bases and at J to 6 bases, leaving 9 bases not matched to a gene. The CDR3 is 15 residues long. CDR3 sequence reads: CASRKSSGIGNEQFF. CDR3 sequence (DNA): TGTGCCAGCAGAAAATCTAGCGGGATAGGCAATGAGCAGTTCTTC.

This clone was observed a few times. The CDR3 reads CAASGSMYEQYF. CDR3 nucleotide sequence: TGTGCCGCAAGCGGGAGCATGTACGAGCAGTACTTC. This sequence joins TRBV28 and TRBJ2-7; TRBD2 matches at 8 bases. V was pared by 11 bases and J by 4 bases, with 7 bases of the junction left unmatched. Germline V CDR1 and CDR2: MDHEN, SYDVKM. This CDR3 is built from 12 residues.

The chain couples TRBV27 to TRBJ1-1; 7 nucleotides align to TRBD1. With V trimmed by 5 bases and J by 3 bases, 6 bases remained unmatched. CDR3 length: 14 amino acids. The V gene's germline CDR1 is MNHEY and CDR2 SMNVEV (reference sequence). The CDR3 reads CASSLRGRDTEAFF. The CDR3 coding sequence is TGTGCCAGCAGTCTTAGGGGGCGCGACACTGAAGCTTTCTTT.

The rearrangement uses TRBV28 and TRBJ2-1; 9 bases fit TRBD2. In germline, CDR1 is MDHEN, CDR2 SYDVKM. The CDR3 consists of 17 residues. Losses at the gene ends were 2 bases for V and 1 base for J; bases not matched to a gene: 6. CDR3 protein: CASSLGVREGSYNEQFF. The CDR3 DNA reads TGTGCCAGCAGTTTAGGTGTGCGGGAGGGTTCCTACAATGAGCAGTTCTTC. The whole variable domain, remainder taken from reference TRBV28 and TRBJ2-1, is DVKVTQSSRYLVKRTGEKVFLECVQDMDHENMFWYRQDPGLGLRLIYFSYDVKMKEKGDIPEGYSVSREKKERFSLILESASTNQTSMYLCASSLGVREGSYNEQFFGPGTRLTVL.

This CDR3 is CASSFRDGLQETQYF. CDR3 bases: TGTGCCAGCAGCTTCCGGGACGGACTCCAAGAGACCCAGTACTTC. This sequence joins TRBV7-9 and TRBJ2-5; D could derive from TRBD1 or TRBD2 (5 bases each). The CDR3 is made up of 15 amino acids. The V end was cut by 3 bases, the J end by 1 base, with 12 bases between. Germline V gene sequence: CDR1 SEHNR, CDR2 FQNEAQ (reference sequence).